Below, one T cell receptor (beta chain) is given with its context. Naive-designated CD8 cells lacked CD45RO, were positively enriched for CCR7, and omitted terminally differentiated effector memory CD45RA+ cells. The data were taken from a study of shared clonotypes between healthy human individuals. Profiled with immunoSEQ multiplex PCR; TCRdb holds only in-frame clones, not every one. The sample holds 1.5 million to 2.5 million clones, just under 95% seen once. The length of the CDR3 is 13 residues. The germline gives CDR1 MNHNS, CDR2 SASEGT. Trimming pared 6 bases from V and 3 bases from J, leaving 8 bases between.

The rearrangement uses TRBV6-1 and TRBJ2-2; unclear D gene. What was sequenced was naive CD8+ T cells sorted from blood. The receptor was derived from a man between 18 and 29 years old in good health. The CDR3 region is CASSQFDTGELFF. The CDR3 DNA sequence: TGTGCCAGCAGCCAGTTCGACACCGGGGAGCTGTTTTTT.